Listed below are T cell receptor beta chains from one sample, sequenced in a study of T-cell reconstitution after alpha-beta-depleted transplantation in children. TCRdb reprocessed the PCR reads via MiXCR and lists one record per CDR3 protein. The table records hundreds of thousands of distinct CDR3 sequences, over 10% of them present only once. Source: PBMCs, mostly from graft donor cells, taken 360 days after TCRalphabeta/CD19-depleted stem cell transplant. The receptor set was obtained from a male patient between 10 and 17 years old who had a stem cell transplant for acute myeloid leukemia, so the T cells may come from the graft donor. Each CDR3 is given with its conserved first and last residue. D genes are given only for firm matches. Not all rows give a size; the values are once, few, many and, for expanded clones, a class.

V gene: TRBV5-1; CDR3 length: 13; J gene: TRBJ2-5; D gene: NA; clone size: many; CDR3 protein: CASSLGGVETQYF; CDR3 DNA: TGCGCCAGCAGCTTGGGGGGGGTAGAGACCCAGTACTTC
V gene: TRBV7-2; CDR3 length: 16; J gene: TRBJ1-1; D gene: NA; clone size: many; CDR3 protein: CASSLPLTRQNTEAFF; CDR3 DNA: TGTGCCAGCAGCTTACCTCTTACAAGGCAGAACACTGAAGCTTTCTTT
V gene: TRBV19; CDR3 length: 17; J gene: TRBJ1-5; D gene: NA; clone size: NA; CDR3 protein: CASSDGRWWYSNQPQHF; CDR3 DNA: TGTGCCAGTAGTGACGGACGCTGGTGGTATAGCAATCAGCCCCAGCATTTT
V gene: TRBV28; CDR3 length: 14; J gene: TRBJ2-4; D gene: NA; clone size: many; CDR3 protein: CASSLGSAGNIQYF; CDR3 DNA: TGTGCCAGCAGTTTGGGGAGCGCTGGGAACATTCAGTACTTC
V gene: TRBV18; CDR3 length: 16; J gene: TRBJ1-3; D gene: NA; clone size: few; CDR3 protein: CASSPGLGSSGNTIYF; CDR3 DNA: TGTGCCAGCTCACCCGGGTTAGGGAGTTCTGGAAACACCATATATTTT
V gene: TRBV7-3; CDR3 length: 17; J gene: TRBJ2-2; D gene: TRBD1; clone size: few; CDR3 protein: CASSSRGTGINTGELFF; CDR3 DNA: TGTGCCAGCAGCTCTAGAGGGACAGGGATTAACACCGGGGAGCTGTTTTTT
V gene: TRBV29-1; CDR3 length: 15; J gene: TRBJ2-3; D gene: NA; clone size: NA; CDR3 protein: CSVERDSTSTDTQYF; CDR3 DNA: TGCAGCGTTGAGCGGGACAGCACTAGCACAGATACGCAGTATTTT
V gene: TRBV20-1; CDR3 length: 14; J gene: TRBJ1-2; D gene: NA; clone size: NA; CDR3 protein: CSAREATGLYGYTF; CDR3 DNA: TGCAGTGCTAGAGAAGCTACAGGGTTATATGGCTACACCTTC
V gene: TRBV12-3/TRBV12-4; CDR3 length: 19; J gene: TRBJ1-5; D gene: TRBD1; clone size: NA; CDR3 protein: CASSWRGTGEERSNQPQHF; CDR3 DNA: TGTGCCAGCAGTTGGAGGGGGACAGGGGAAGAAAGGAGCAATCAGCCCCAGCATTTT
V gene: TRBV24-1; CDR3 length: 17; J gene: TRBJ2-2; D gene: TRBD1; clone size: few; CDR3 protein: CATSALGTGVGAGELFF; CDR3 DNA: TGTGCCACCAGTGCATTGGGGACAGGGGTCGGCGCCGGGGAGCTGTTTTTT
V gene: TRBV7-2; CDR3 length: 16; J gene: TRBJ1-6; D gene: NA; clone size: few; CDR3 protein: CASSLAVSFYNSPLHF; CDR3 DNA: TGTGCCAGCAGCTTAGCAGTTAGTTTCTATAATTCACCCCTCCACTTT
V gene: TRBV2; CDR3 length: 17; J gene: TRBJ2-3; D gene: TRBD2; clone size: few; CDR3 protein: CASHFRLAGDIGGTQYF; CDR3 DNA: TGTGCCAGCCACTTCCGACTAGCGGGAGACATCGGCGGTACGCAGTATTTT
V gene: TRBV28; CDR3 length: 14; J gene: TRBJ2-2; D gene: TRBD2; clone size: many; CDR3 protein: CASLNSGRGGELFF; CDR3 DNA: TGTGCCAGTCTGAATAGCGGGAGAGGCGGGGAGCTGTTTTTT
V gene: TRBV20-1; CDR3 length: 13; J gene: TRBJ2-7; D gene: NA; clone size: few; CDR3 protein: CSAWGRGAYEQYF; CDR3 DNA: TGCAGTGCCTGGGGGAGGGGGGCTTACGAGCAGTACTTC
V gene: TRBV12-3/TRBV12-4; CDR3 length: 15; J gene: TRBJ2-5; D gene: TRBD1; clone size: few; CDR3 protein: CASSGGTGRQETQYF; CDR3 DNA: TGTGCCAGCAGTGGGGGGACAGGGCGCCAAGAGACCCAGTACTTC
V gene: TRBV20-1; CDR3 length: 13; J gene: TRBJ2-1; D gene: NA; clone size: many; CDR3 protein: CSATATLYNEQFF; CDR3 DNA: TGCAGTGCTACCGCAACTCTTTACAATGAGCAGTTCTTC
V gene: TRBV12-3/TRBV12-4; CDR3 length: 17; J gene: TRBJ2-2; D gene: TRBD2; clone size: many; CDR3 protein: CASSWTPGLANTGELFF; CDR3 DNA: TGTGCCAGCAGCTGGACACCGGGACTAGCGAACACCGGGGAGCTGTTTTTT
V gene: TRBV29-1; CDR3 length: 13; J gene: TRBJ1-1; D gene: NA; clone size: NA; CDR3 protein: CSVAREVGTEAFF; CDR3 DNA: TGCAGCGTCGCCAGGGAAGTGGGCACTGAAGCTTTCTTT
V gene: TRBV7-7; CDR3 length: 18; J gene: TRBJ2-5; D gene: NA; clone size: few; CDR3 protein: CASSLTPPSPVWEETQYF; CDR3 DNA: TGTGCTAGCAGCTTAACCCCCCCCTCCCCAGTATGGGAAGAGACCCAGTACTTC
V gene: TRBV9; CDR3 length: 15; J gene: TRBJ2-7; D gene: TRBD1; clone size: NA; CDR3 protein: CASSVRQGWGYEQYF; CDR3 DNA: TGTGCCAGCAGCGTCAGACAGGGTTGGGGCTACGAGCAGTACTTC
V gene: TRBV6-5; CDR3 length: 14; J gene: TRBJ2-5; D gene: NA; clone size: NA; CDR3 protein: CASSYGRAQETQYF; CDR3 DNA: TGTGCCAGCAGTTATGGGCGGGCACAAGAGACCCAGTACTTC
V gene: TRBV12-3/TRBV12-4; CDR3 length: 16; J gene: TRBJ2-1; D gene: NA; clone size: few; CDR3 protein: CASTRNSGFSYNEQFF; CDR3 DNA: TGTGCCAGCACCCGGAATAGCGGATTTTCCTACAATGAGCAGTTCTTC
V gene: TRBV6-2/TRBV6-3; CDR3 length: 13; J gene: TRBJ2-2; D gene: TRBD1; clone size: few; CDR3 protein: CASGQGEIGELFF; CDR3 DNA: TGTGCCAGTGGACAGGGGGAGATCGGGGAGCTGTTTTTT
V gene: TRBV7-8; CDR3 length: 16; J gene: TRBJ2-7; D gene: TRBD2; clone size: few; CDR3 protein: CASSVPGLAGGRKQYF; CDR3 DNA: TGTGCCAGCAGCGTGCCGGGACTAGCGGGAGGTAGGAAACAGTACTTC
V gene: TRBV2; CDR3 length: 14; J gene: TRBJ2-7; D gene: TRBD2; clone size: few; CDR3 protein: CASSPGLVLYEQYF; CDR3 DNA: TGTGCCAGCTCCCCGGGACTAGTTCTATACGAGCAGTACTTC
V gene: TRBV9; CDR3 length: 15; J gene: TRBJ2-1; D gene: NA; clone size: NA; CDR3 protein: CASSRGAGSYNEQFF; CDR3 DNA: TGTGCCAGCAGCCGAGGGGCAGGCTCCTACAATGAGCAGTTCTTC
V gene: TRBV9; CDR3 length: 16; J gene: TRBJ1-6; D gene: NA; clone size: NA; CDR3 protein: CASSVVGSPYNSPLHF; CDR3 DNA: TGTGCCAGCAGCGTAGTTGGATCTCCCTATAATTCACCCCTCCACTTT
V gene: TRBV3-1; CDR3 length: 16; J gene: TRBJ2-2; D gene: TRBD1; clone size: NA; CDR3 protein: CASSQTPGQRTGELFF; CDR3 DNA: TGTGCCAGCAGCCAAACCCCGGGACAGCGAACCGGGGAGCTGTTTTTT
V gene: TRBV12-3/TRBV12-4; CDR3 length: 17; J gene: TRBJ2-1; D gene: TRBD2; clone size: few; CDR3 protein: CASTLLSGSMSYNEQFF; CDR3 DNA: TGTGCCAGCACTCTCCTAAGCGGGAGCATGTCCTACAATGAGCAGTTCTTC
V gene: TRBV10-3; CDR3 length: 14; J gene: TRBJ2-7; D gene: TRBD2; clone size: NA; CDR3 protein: CAISALAGVHEQYF; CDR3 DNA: TGTGCCATCAGTGCTCTAGCGGGAGTCCACGAGCAGTACTTC
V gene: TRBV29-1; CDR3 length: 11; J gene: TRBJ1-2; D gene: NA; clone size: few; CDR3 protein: CSVGQPWGYTF; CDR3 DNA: TGCAGCGTTGGACAGCCATGGGGCTACACCTTC
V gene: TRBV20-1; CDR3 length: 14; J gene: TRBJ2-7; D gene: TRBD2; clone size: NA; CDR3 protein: CSARDGGSIDEQYF; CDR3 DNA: TGCAGTGCTAGAGATGGCGGGAGTATCGACGAGCAGTACTTC
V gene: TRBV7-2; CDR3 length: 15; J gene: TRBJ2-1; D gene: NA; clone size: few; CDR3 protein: CASSRVAASYNEQFF; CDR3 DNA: TGTGCCAGCAGCCGAGTTGCGGCTTCCTACAATGAGCAGTTCTTC